Listed here is a single TCR beta chain. The sample comes from a study of blood T cell repertoires in COVID-19. Original analysis: Amplified reference gene primers provided the basis for estimating nucleated cell counts. The data were produced by immunoSEQ multiplex PCR, yet TCRdb's version contains in-frame clones alone and is incomplete. The D gene and trimming were derived from the DNA, and the V and J assignments and clone size from that table. The table includes some 150,000 clones, approximately 84% detected once. What was sequenced was PBMCs or T cells enriched from blood (not recorded which). This sequence originates from a woman under 30 who had been exposed to COVID-19.

CDR3 residues: CASSPDQWVGAEAFF. In DNA form, the CDR3 reads TGTGCCAGCAGCCCAGATCAGTGGGTGGGCGCTGAAGCTTTCTTT. The chain has TRBV5-4 and TRBJ1-1; D unclear. V shed 4 bases and J shed 6 bases, with 19 bases lying between them. The CDR3 runs 15 residues. Per germline, CDR1 SGHNT and CDR2 YYREEE (reference sequence). Looking up the rest from reference TRBV5-4 and TRBJ1-1 gives the full variable domain: ETGVTQSPTHLIKTRGQQVTLRCSSQSGHNTVSWYQQALGQGPQFIFQYYREEENGRGNFPPRFSGLQFPNYSSELNVNALELDDSALYLCASSPDQWVGAEAFFGQGTRLTVV.